This TCR beta chain came from a study of response to subunit inactivated influenza vaccine (dated by TCRdb to the late 2010s). General notes on the study: The study used deep quantitative T cell receptor repertoire profiling to track responses to a trivalent subunit inactivated influenza vaccine. Overall results and qualifications from the work: The authors proposed that each seasonal influenza vaccination may bring in only a limited number of new T cells.

Inclusive of the bounding cysteine and phenylalanine, the CDR3 is 16 residues long. The CDR3 DNA has 48 bases and is translated from base 1. Per the germline V gene, MGHRA is the CDR1 and YSYEKL is the CDR2. Deletion took 1 base off V and 0 bases off J, with a span of 10 bases between the germline ends. This clonotype was counted a few times. No antigen is known for it. Base-call qualities are not available, and no considerably larger clone is one nucleotide away. What this sample's time point label stands for: approximately 47 days after influenza vaccine administration. Library prep was done by RT-PCR. TCRdb names Illumina HiSeq 2500 as the instrument used. In-frame beta chains were kept once TCRdb had trimmed the public reads at Q25 with fastp and called clones with MiXCR. For every CDR3 protein sequence, its rows merge into one entry that carries the most common genes and DNA. For this sample the table gives under 500,000 distinct CDR3 sequences, of which approximately 11% were detected only once. In total, the top ten clones hold 10% to 15% of the sample.

This clonotype was obtained from a man aged 50 to 60 who received an inactivated influenza vaccine. Donor details come from another sample of the same person, matched by shared clones. Sequenced material: PBMCs from blood, taken about 6 weeks after vaccination. The chain is encoded by TRBV4-1 joined to TRBJ2-1, with no reliable assignment of the D segment. The nucleotides are TGCGCCAGCAGCCAAGCAGTTTTCAGCTCCTACAATGAGCAGTTCTTC. It codes for CASSQAVFSSYNEQFF.